The present entry profiles one T cell receptor (beta chain) with its context. The antigen is not known. This sample was taken from a study of T cell responses to AZD1222 COVID-19 vaccine. Study information: Second-dose timings of about 4 or about 12 weeks were pooled. Study-level points and caveats: Only six or seven AZD1222 recipients tested seropositive at baseline. Along spike, vaccine-associated CD4 TCRs were found throughout, with dominance at 160-218 and 743-854.

Profiled with immunoSEQ multiplex PCR; TCRdb holds only in-frame clones, not every one. The table has around 110,000 clones, about 86% seen once. This CDR3 is 14 amino acids long. V was pared by 6 bases and J by 3 bases, with 8 bases of the junction left unmatched. In germline, CDR1 is PRHDT, CDR2 FYEKMQ (reference sequence). The J gene is TRBJ2-7, the V gene TRBV13; 7 bases match TRBD2. This receptor was obtained from an adult in good health. This specimen was peripheral blood, taken on day 0 of AZD1222 vaccination. The CDR3 loop is CASRHGGSSYEQYF. Written as DNA, the CDR3 is TGTGCCAGCAGGCATGGCGGGAGCAGCTACGAGCAGTACTTC.